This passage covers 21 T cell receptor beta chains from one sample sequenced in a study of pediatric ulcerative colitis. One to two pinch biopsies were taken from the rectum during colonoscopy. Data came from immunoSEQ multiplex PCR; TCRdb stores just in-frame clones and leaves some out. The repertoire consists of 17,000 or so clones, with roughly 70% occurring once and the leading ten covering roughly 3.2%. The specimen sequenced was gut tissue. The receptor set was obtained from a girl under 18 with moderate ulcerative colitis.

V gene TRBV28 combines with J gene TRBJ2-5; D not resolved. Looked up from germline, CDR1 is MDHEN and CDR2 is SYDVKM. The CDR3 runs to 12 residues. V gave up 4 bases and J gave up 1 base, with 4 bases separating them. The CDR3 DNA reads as TGTGCCAGCAGTTCCACCCAAGAGACCCAGTACTTC. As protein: CASSSTQETQYF.

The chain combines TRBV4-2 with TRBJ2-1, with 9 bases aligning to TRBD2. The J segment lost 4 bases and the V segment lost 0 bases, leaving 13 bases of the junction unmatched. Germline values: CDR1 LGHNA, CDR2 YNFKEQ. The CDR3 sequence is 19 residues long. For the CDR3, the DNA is TGTGCCAGCAGCCAAGAACCCCAGGCTAGCGGGGCCTTGTACAATGAGCAGTTCTTC. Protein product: CASSQEPQASGALYNEQFF.

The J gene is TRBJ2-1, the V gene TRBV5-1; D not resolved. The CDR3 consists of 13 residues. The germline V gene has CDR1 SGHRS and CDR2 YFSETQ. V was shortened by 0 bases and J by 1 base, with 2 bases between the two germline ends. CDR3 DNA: TGCGCCAGCAGCTTGGTTTCCTACAATGAGCAGTTCTTC. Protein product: CASSLVSYNEQFF. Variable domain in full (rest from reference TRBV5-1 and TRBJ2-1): KAGVTQTPRYLIKTRGQQVTLSCSPISGHRSVSWYQQTPGQGLQFLFEYFSETQRNKGNFPGRFSGRQFSNSRSEMNVSTLELGDSALYLCASSLVSYNEQFFGPGTRLTVL.

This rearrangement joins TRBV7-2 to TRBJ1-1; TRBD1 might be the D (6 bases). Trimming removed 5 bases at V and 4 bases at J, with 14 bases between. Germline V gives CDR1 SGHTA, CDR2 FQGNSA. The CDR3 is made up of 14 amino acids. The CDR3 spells CASSQRGGVTEAFF. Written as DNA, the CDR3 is TGTGCCAGCAGCCAAAGAGGGGGAGTCACTGAAGCTTTCTTT.

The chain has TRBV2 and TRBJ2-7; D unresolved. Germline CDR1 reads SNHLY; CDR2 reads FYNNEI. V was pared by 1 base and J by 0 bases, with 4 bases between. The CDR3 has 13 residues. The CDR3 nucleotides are TGTGCCAGCAGTGAAGGTCTCTCCTACGAGCAGTACTTC. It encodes CASSEGLSYEQYF.

CDR3 sequence reads: CAWKRTGATSTDTQYF. Written as DNA, the CDR3 is TGTGCCTGGAAACGGACAGGGGCAACTAGCACAGATACGCAGTATTTT. V usage is TRBV30 and J usage is TRBJ2-3; the match to TRBD1 covers 9 bases. Per germline, CDR1 GTSNPN and CDR2 SVGIG (reference sequence). Trimming removed 4 bases from V and 0 bases from J; junction bases left unmatched: 8. This CDR3 is built from 16 residues.

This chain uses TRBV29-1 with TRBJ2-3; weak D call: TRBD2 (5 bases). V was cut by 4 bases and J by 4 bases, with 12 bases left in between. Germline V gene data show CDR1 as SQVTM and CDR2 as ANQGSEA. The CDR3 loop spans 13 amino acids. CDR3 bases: TGCAGCGTTGGAGGGTCCGGGGCAGATACGCAGTATTTT. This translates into CSVGGSGADTQYF.

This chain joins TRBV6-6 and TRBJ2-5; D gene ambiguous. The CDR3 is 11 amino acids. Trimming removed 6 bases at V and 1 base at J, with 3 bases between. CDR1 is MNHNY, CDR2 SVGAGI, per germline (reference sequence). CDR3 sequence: CASSTQETQYF. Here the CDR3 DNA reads TGTGCCAGCAGCACCCAAGAGACCCAGTACTTC.

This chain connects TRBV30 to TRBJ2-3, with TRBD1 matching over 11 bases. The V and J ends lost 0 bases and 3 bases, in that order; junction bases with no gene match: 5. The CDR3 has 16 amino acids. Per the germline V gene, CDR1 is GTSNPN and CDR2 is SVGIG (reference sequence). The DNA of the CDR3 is TGTGCCTGGAGTGTAGGACAGGGGGCAGGGACAGATACGCAGTATTTT. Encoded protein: CAWSVGQGAGTDTQYF.

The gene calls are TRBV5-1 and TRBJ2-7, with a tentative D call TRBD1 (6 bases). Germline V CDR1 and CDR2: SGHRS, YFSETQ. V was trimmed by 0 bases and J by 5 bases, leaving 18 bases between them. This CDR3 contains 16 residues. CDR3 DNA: TGCGCCAGCAGCTTGGTTGGGCGGGCAGGGGTGGACGAGCAGTACTTC. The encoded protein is CASSLVGRAGVDEQYF.

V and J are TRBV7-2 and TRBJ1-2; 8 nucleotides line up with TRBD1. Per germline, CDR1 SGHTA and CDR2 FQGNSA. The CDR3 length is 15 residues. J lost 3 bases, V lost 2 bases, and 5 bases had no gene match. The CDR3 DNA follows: TGTGCCAGCAGCTTAAACTGGGACAGGTACTATGGCTACACCTTC. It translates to CASSLNWDRYYGYTF.

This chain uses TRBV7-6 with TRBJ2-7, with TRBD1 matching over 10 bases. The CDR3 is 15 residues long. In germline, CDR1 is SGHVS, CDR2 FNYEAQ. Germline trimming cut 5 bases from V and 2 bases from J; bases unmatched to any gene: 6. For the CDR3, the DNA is TGTGCCAGCAGCACCGGACAGGGGGTGGCCTACGAGCAGTACTTC. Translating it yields CASSTGQGVAYEQYF.

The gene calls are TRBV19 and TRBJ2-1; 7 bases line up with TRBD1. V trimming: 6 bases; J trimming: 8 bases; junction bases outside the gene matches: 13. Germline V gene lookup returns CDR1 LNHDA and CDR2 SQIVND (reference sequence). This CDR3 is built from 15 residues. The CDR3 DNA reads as TGTGCCAGTAGCCCAGGGTTCCGGGACAGCTATGAGCAGTTCTTC. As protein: CASSPGFRDSYEQFF.

The CDR3 nucleotides are TGTGCCACCAGCAGGGGGAGTGGAGTTGGAAATCAGCCCCAGCATTTT. This encodes CATSRGSGVGNQPQHF. This sequence joins TRBV15 and TRBJ1-5; D remains ambiguous. The CDR3 extends over 16 amino acids. Germline V CDR1 and CDR2: LNHNV, YYDKDF (reference sequence). V lost 3 bases, J lost 4 bases, and 16 bases lay in between.

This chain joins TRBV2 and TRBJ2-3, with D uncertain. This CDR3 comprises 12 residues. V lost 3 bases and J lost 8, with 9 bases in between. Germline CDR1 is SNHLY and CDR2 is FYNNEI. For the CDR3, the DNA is TGTGCCAGCAGTGAGGACCTTGGTACGCAGTATTTT. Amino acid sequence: CASSEDLGTQYF.

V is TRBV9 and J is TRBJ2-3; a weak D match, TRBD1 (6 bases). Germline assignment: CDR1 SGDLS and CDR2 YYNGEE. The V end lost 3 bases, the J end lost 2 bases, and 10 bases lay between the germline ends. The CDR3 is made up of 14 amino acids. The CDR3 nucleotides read TGTGCCAGCAGCGCACAGGGAAACACAGATACGCAGTATTTT. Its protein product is CASSAQGNTDTQYF.

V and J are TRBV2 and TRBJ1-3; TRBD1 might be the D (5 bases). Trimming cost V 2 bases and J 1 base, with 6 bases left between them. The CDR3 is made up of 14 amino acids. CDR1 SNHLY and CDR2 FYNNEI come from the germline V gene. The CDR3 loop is CASSESGSGNTIYF. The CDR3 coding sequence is TGTGCCAGCAGTGAATCAGGGTCTGGAAACACCATATATTTT.

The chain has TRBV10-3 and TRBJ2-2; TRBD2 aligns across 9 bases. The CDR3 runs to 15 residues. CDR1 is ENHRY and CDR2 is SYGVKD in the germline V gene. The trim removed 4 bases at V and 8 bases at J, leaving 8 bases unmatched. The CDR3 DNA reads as TGTGCCATCAGTGGAGGTAGCGGGAGTATGGGGGAGCTGTTTTTT. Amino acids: CAISGGSGSMGELFF.

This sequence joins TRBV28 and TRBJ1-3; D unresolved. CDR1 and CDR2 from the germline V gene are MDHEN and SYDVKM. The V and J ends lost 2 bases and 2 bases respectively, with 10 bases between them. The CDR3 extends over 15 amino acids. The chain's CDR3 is CASSLGSPPGNTIYF. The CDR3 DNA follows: TGTGCCAGCAGTTTAGGGTCACCACCTGGAAACACCATATATTTT.

The CDR3 nucleotides are TGTGCCATCAGTGATCGGCACAGGGGGGGCACTGAAGCTTTCTTT. Translation: CAISDRHRGGTEAFF. This chain connects TRBV10-3 to TRBJ1-1, with 8 bases matching TRBD1. Trimming cost V 3 bases and J 4 bases; bases outside gene matches: 7. CDR1 and CDR2 from the germline V gene are ENHRY and SYGVKD. This CDR3 is built from 15 residues.

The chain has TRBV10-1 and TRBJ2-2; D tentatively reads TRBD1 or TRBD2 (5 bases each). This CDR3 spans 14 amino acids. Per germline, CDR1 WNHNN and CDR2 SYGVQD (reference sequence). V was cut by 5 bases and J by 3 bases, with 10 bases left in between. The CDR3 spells CASSPGTDTGELFF. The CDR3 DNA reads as TGCGCCAGCAGTCCCGGGACGGACACCGGGGAGCTGTTTTTT.